Described below is a single TCR beta chain sequence and its context. Its cognate antigen is unknown. As for treatment: roughly 10-day PBMC culture with coronavirus spike peptide pools or control peptides (ViraFEST assay). March to December 2020 was the span of positive PCR dates, which predated US Alpha, Beta and Delta variants. This sample is drawn from a study of vaccination and CD4 T cells after COVID-19. Study details: In culture, cells were exposed to overlapping spike peptides from SARS-CoV-2, HCoV-NL63, HCoV-OC43 and HCoV-229E.

The Oncomine TCR Beta short-read assay was what sequenced the DNA obtained from cultured CD4+ T cells. MiXCR, run by TCRdb on the PCR reads, gives a single entry per CDR3 protein. Here the sample spans approximately 18,000 distinct CDR3 sequences, under 45% being singletons. The CDR3 length is 15 residues. With 6 bases clipped from V and 7 bases from J, the junction kept 11 bases outside the gene matches. The sequencing here drew on CD4+ T cells from blood, cultured in vitro, taken after SARS-CoV-2 vaccination. The V gene is TRBV12-3 or TRBV12-4, the J gene TRBJ2-2, with TRBD2 identical over 7 bases. The sequence was obtained from a human donor who had recovered from COVID-19. The DNA of the CDR3 is TGTGCCAGCAGGACTTTTGGGAGGGCCCTCGGGGAGCTGTTTTTT. Translated: CASRTFGRALGELFF.